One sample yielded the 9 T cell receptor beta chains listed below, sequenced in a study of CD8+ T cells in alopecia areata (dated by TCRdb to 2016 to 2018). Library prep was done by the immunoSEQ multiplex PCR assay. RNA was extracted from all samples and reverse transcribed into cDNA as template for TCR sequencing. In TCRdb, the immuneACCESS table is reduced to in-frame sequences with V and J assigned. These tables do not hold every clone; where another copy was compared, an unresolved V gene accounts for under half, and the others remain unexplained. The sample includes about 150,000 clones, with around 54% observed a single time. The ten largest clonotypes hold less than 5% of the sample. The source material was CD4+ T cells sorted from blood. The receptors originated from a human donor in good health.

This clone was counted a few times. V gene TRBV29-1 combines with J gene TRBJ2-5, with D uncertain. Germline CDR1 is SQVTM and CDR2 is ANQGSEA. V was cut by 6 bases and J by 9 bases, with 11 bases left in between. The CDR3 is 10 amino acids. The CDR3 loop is CSVSNLAQYF. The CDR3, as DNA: TGCAGCGTGTCGAATTTGGCCCAGTACTTC.

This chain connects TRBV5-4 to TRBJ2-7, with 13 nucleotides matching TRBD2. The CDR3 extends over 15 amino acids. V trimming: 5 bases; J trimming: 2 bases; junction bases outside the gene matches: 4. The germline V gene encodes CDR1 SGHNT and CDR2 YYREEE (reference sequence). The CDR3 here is CASSHGLAGAYEQYF. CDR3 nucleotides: TGTGCCAGCAGTCATGGACTAGCGGGGGCCTACGAGCAGTACTTC.

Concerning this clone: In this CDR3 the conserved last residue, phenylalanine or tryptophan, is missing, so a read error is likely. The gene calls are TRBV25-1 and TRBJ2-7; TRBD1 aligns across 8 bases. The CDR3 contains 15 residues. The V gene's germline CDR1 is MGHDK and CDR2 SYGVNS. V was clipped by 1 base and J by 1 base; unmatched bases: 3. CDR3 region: CASSEWRQGSYEQYL. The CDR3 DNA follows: TGTGCCAGCAGTGAATGGAGACAGGGGTCCTACGAGCAGTACCTC.

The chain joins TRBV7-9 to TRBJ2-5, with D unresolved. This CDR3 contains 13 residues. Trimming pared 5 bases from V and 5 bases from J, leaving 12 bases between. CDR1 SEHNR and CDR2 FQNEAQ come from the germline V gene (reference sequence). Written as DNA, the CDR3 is TGTGCCAGCAGCCCCGGCGGTAGCGAGACCCAGTACTTC. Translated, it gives CASSPGGSETQYF. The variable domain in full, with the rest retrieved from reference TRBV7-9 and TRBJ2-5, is DTGVSQNPRHKITKRGQNVTFRCDPISEHNRLYWYRQTLGQGPEFLTYFQNEAQLEKSRLLSDRFSAERPKGSFSTLEIQRTEQGDSAMYLCASSPGGSETQYFGPGTRLLVL.

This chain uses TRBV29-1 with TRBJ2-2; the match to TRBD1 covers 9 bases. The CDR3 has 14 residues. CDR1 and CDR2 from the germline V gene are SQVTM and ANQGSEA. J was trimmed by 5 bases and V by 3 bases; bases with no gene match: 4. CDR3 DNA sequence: TGCAGCGTTGACGGGACAGGGTTAACCGGGGAGCTGTTTTTT. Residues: CSVDGTGLTGELFF.

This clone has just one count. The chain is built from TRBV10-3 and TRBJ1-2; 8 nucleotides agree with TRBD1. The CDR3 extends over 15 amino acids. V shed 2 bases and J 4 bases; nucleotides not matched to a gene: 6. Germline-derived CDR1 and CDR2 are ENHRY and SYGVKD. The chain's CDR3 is CAISEGQGPTYGYTF. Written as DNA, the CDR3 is TGTGCCATCAGTGAGGGACAGGGCCCGACCTATGGCTACACCTTC.

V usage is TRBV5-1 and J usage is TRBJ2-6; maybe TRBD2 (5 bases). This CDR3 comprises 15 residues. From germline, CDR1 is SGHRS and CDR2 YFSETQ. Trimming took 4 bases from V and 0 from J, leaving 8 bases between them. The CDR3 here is CASSTRHSGANVLTF. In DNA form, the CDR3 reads TGCGCCAGCAGCACTAGACACTCTGGGGCCAACGTCCTGACTTTC.

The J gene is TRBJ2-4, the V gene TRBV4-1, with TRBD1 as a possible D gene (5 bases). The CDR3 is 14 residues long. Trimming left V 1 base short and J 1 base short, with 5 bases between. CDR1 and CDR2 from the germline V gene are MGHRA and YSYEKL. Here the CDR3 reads CASSQAGAKNIQYF. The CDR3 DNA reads TGCGCCAGCAGCCAAGCAGGGGCCAAAAACATTCAGTACTTC.

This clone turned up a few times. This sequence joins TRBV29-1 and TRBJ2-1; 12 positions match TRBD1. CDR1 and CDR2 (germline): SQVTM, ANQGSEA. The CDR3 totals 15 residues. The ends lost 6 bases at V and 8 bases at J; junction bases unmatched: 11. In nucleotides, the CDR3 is TGCAGCGTCAAAACCGGGACAGGGGGCGTATATGAGCAGTTCTTC. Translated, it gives CSVKTGTGGVYEQFF.